This T cell receptor beta chain was obtained from a study of T cell responses to AZD1222 COVID-19 vaccine. Study details: Analysis merged second doses at about 4 or about 12 weeks.

Measured with immunoSEQ multiplex PCR; TCRdb has only the in-frame clones, and not every one. In the table there are some 110,000 clones, 70% to 90% of which are singletons. The CDR3 loop spans 14 amino acids. The germline CDR1 and CDR2 sequences are SGHTA and FQGTGA. J was trimmed by 2 bases and V by 6 bases; bases with no gene match: 4. This clone is a singleton in its sample. Its specificity is not known. Findings and limits, study-wide: Vaccination with two AZD1222 doses was followed by a rise in Spike-specific TCR breadth and depth. Seropositive at baseline were only a handful of AZD1222 recipients.

Source: peripheral blood, taken on day 0 of AZD1222 vaccination. V usage is TRBV7-3 and J usage is TRBJ2-3, with 8 bases lining up with TRBD2. The receptor comes from an adult in good health. As DNA, the CDR3 is TGTGCCAGCAGGGCTAGCGGGCCCACAGATACGCAGTATTTT. Protein product: CASRASGPTDTQYF. Looking up the rest from reference TRBV7-3 and TRBJ2-3 gives the full variable domain: GAGVSQTPSNKVTEKGKYVELRCDPISGHTALYWYRQSLGQGPEFLIYFQGTGAADDSGLPNDRFFAVRPEGSVSTLKIQRTERGDSAVYLCASRASGPTDTQYFGPGTRLTVL.